The present TCR beta chain was sequenced within a study of shared T cell receptors in the human thymus. The CDR3 totals 17 residues. V gave up 2 bases and J gave up 0 bases; unmatched junction bases: 5. Germline CDR1 reads SGHAT; CDR2 reads FQNNGV. This table comes from immunoSEQ multiplex PCR, and its TCRdb copy is limited to in-frame clones, with some not included. The sample carries hundreds of thousands of clones, 75% to 80% recorded once. This clone appeared once. These data were also reused for a study on human thymus T cells. That paper notes: The people who donated were healthy Finnish babies having corrective surgery for congenital heart defects. Corrective cardiac surgery supplied the resected thymus tissue. What related research reported was that thymic repertoires overlapped highly among unrelated individuals.

The sample taken for sequencing was thymocytes. The chain employs TRBV11-2 and TRBJ1-3; 9 nucleotides agree with TRBD1. The origin of this receptor is a boy younger than two with a congenital heart defect. The CDR3 sequence: CASSLPGQGYSGNTIYF. CDR3 nucleotides: TGTGCCAGCAGCTTACCGGGACAGGGCTACTCTGGAAACACCATATATTTT.